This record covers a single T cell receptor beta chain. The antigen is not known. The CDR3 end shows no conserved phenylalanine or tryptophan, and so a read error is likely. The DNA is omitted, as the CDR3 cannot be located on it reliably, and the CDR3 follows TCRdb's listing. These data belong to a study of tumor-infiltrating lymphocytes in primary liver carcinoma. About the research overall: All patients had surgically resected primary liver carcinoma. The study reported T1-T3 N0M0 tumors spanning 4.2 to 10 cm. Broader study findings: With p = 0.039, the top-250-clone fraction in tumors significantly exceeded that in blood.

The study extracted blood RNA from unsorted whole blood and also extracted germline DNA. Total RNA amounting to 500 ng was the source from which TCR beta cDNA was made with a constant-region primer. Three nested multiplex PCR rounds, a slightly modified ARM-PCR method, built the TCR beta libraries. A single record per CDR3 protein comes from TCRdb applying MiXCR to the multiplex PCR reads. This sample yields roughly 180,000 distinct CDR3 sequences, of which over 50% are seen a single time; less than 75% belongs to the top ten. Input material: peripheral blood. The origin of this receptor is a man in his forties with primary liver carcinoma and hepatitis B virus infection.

The CDR3 is CASSLGRQSYGCTI. This chain connects TRBV11-2 to TRBJ1-2. Germline V gene lookup returns CDR1 SGHAT and CDR2 FQNNGV. Termini included, the CDR3 measures 14 amino acids.